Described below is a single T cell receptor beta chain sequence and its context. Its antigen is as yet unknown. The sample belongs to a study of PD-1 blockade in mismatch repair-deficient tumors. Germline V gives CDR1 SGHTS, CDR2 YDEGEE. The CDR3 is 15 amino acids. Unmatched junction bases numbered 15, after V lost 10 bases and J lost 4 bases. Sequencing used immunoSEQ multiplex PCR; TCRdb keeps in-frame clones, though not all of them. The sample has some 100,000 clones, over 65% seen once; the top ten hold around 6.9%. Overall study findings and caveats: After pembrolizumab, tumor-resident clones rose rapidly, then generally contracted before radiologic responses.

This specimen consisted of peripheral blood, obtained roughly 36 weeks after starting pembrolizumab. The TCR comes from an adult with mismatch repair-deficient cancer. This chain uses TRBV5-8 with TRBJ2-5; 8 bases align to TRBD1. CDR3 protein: CAAATGQADGETQYF. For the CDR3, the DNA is TGTGCCGCAGCGACGGGACAGGCGGATGGAGAGACCCAGTACTTC.